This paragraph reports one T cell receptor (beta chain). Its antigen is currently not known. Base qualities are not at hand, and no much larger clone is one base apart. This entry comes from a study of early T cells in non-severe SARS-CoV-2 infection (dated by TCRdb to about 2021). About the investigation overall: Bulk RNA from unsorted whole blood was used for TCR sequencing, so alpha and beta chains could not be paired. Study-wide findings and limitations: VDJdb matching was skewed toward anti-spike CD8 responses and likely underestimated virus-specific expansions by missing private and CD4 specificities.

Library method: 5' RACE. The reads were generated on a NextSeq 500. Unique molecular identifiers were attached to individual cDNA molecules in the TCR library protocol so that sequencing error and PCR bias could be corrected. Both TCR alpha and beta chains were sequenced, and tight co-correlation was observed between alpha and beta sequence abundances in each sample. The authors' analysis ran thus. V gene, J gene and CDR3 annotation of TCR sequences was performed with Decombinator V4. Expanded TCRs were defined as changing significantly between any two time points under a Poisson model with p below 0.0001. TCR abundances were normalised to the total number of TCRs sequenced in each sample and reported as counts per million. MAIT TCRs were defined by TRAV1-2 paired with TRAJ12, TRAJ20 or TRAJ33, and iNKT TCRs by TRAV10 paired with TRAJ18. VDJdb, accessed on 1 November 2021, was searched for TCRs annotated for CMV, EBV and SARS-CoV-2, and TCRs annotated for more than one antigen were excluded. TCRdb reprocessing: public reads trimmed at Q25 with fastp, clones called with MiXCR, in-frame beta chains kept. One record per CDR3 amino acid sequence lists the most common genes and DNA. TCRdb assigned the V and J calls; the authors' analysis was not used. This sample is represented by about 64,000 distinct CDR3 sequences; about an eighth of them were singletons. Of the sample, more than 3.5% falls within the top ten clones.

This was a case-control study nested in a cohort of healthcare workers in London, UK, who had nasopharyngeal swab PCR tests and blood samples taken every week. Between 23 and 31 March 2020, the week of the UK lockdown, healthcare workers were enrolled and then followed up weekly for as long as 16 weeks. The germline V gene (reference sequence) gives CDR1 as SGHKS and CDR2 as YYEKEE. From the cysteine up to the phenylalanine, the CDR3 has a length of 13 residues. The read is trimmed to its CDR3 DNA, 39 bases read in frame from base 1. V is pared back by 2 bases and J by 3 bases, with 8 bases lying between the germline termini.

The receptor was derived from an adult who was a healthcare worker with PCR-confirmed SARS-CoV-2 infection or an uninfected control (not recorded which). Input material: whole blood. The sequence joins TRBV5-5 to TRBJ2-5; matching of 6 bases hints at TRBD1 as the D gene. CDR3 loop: CASSFTGKETQYF. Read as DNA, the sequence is TGTGCCAGCAGCTTTACAGGGAAAGAGACCCAGTACTTC. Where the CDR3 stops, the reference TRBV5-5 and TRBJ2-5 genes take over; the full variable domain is DAGVTQSPTHLIKTRGQQVTLRCSPISGHKSVSWYQQVLGQGPQFIFQYYEKEERGRGNFPDRFSARQFPNYSSELNVNALLLGDSALYLCASSFTGKETQYFGPGTRLLVL.